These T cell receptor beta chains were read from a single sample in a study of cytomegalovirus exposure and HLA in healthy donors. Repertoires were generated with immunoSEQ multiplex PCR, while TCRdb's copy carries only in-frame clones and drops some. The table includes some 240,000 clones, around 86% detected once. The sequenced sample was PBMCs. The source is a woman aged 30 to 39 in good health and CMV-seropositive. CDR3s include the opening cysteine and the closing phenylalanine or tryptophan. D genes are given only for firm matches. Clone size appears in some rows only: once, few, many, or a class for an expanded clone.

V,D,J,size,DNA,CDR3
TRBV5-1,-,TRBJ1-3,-,TGCGCCAGCAGCCAGAACAGAGCCTCTGGAAACACCATATATTTT,CASSQNRASGNTIYF
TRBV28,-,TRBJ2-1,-,TGTGCCAGCACTTTGGACGGGAGTGGTAATGAGCAGTTCTTC,CASTLDGSGNEQFF
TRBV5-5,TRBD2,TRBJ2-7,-,TGTGCCAGCAGCCCGGAAGGTAGCGGGTACGAGCAGTACTTC,CASSPEGSGYEQYF
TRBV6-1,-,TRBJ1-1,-,TGTGCCAGCAGTGAGACAGTGAACACTGAAGCTTTCTTT,CASSETVNTEAFF
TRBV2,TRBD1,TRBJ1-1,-,TGTGCCAGCAGTGTGGACAGGGACACTGAAGCTTTCTTT,CASSVDRDTEAFF
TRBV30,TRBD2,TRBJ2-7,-,TGTGCCTGGAGGCCCCCGGGACTAGCGGGAGGGTTCTACGAGCAGTACTTC,CAWRPPGLAGGFYEQYF
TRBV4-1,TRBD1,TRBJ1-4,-,TGCGCCAGCAGCACACCGGGACAGAGTAATGAAAAACTGTTTTTT,CASSTPGQSNEKLFF
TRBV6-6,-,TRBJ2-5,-,TGTGCCAGCAGTTACCCCGCACACCCTGCTCGAGAGACCCAGTACTTC,CASSYPAHPARETQYF
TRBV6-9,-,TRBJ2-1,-,TGTGCCAGCAGTTCCCCGACTGGGGCGAATGAGCAGTTCTTC,CASSSPTGANEQFF
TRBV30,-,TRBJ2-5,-,TGTGCCTGGGCACGGGGGGAGACCCAGTACTTC,CAWARGETQYF
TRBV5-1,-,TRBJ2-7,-,TGCGCCAGCAGCTTGCGACAGCTGAGCTACGAGCAGTACTTC,CASSLRQLSYEQYF
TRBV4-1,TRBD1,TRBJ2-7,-,TGCGCCAGCAGCCAAGAGGGACAGGGGGGGTACGAGCAGTACTTC,CASSQEGQGGYEQYF
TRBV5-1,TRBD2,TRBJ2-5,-,TGCGCCAGCAGCTTTACGACTAGCGGGAGTGGTGGAGAGACCCAGTACTTC,CASSFTTSGSGGETQYF
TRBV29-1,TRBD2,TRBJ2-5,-,TGCAGCGTTGAACCCCTTCTAGCGGAGTACCAAGAGACCCAGTACTTC,CSVEPLLAEYQETQYF
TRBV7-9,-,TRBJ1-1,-,TGTGCCAGCAGCTTAAAGGGCTCGGGGGACACTGAAGCTTTCTTT,CASSLKGSGDTEAFF
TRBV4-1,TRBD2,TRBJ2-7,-,TGCGCCAGCAGCCAAGAGTGGACTAGCGGCTACGAGCAGTACTTC,CASSQEWTSGYEQYF
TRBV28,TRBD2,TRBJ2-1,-,TGTGCCAGCAGTTTACTAGCGGGAGGAAATGAGCAGTTCTTC,CASSLLAGGNEQFF
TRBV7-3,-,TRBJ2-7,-,TGTGCCAGCAGCGTGGGTCAGGTTCCCTCCTACGAGCAGTACTTC,CASSVGQVPSYEQYF
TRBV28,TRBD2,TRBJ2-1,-,TGTGCCAGCAGCCTGACGGGGTGGACTAGCGGATACAATGAGCAGTTCTTC,CASSLTGWTSGYNEQFF
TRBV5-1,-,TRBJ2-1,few,TGCGCCAGCACCCTTAGCGGTGCCTACAATGAGCAGTTCTTC,CASTLSGAYNEQFF
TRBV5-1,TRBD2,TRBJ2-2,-,TGCGCCAGCAGCCCCGGGGGACTAGCGGGAGGTGCGAACACCGGGGAGCTGTTTTTT,CASSPGGLAGGANTGELFF
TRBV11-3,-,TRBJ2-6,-,TGTGCCAGCACAAGGGGGTTCGGGCTCGACTATAGCTCTGGGGCCAACGTCCTGACTTTC,CASTRGFGLDYSSGANVLTF
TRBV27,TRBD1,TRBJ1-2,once,TGTGCCAGCACTCCCTTGGGACAGGGGAACTATGGCTACACCTTC,CASTPLGQGNYGYTF
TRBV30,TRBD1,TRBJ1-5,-,TGTGCCTGGTCCGGGACAGTCAATCAGCCCCAGCATTTT,CAWSGTVNQPQHF
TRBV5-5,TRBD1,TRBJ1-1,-,TGTGCCAGCAGCCGACAGGGGTGGAACACTGAAGCTTTCTTT,CASSRQGWNTEAFF
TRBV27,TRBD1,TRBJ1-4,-,TGTGCCAGCAGTTACGGACAGGCGGGGACTAATGAAAAACTGTTTTTT,CASSYGQAGTNEKLFF
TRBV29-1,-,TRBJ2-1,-,TGCAGCGACTCCGGGACACCGGACCGGGAGCAGTTCTTC,CSDSGTPDREQFF
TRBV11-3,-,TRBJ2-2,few,TGTGCCAGCAGCCTGGAGCAGGGAAACACCGGGGAGCTGTTTTTT,CASSLEQGNTGELFF
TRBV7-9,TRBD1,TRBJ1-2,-,TGTGCCAGCAGCCGACAGGGCACCTATGGCTACACCTTC,CASSRQGTYGYTF